The 27 T cell receptor beta chains below were found in one sample sequenced in a study of T cell changes during pregnancy in multiple sclerosis. Assay used: immunoSEQ multiplex PCR; TCRdb lists only in-frame clones, some missing. Of just under 100,000 clones detected, approximately 93% appear once; the ten largest clones hold more than 0.75%. Sequences were derived from peripheral blood, sampled after pregnancy. Every receptor here comes from a female donor with multiple sclerosis, enrolled in a pregnancy study.

The chain couples TRBV5-1 to TRBJ2-6; tentatively, D is TRBD1 (6 bases). From germline, CDR1 is SGHRS and CDR2 YFSETQ. The CDR3 is made up of 16 amino acids. V dropped 2 bases and J dropped 0 bases, with 9 bases sitting between them. The CDR3 region is CASSLQGHSGANVLTF. The CDR3 DNA is TGCGCCAGCAGCTTACAGGGACACTCTGGGGCCAACGTCCTGACTTTC.

The chain employs TRBV6-1 and TRBJ2-5; D ambiguous. The CDR3 has 10 amino acids. Germline V gene sequence: CDR1 MNHNS, CDR2 SASEGT. V gave up 7 bases and J gave up 4 bases, with 4 bases separating them. The CDR3 protein is CASTGETQYF. The CDR3 nucleotides are TGTGCCAGCACGGGAGAGACCCAGTACTTC.

CDR3 coding DNA: TGTGCCAGCAGAACTAGCGGGTCGGTTGAGACCCAGTACTTC. It translates to CASRTSGSVETQYF. V is TRBV27 and J is TRBJ2-5; 9 bases agree with TRBD2. With V trimmed by 6 bases and J by 5 bases, 7 bases remained unmatched. This CDR3 comprises 14 residues. CDR1 is MNHEY, CDR2 SMNVEV, per germline (reference sequence).

The chain uses TRBV7-9 and TRBJ2-2; 9 nucleotides line up with TRBD1. The trim removed 2 bases at V and 5 bases at J, leaving 9 bases unmatched. CDR1 and CDR2 from the germline V gene are SEHNR and FQNEAQ (reference sequence). The CDR3 spans 17 residues. This CDR3 is CASSLLDRGGGTGELFF. The CDR3, as DNA: TGTGCCAGCAGCTTATTGGACAGGGGAGGTGGGACCGGGGAGCTGTTTTTT.

The chain combines TRBV2 with TRBJ1-1; TRBD1 is a possible D gene (5 bases). The length of the CDR3 is 15 residues. Germline V gives CDR1 SNHLY, CDR2 FYNNEI. Trimming shortened V by 7 bases and J by 2 bases, and 17 bases separated the two germline ends. The CDR3 here is CASTPLVGANTEAFF. For the CDR3, the DNA is TGTGCCAGCACCCCCCTCGTTGGGGCTAACACTGAAGCTTTCTTT.

The chain joins TRBV5-5 to TRBJ1-1; tentatively, D is TRBD1 (6 bases). The length of the CDR3 is 15 residues. Germline CDR1 SGHKS, CDR2 YYEKEE (reference sequence). Trimming pared 4 bases from V and 0 bases from J, leaving 13 bases between. CDR3 amino acids: CASSPRDTLNTEAFF. The CDR3 coding sequence is TGTGCCAGCAGCCCCCGGGACACCCTGAACACTGAAGCTTTCTTT.

The V and J genes are TRBV28 and TRBJ2-7, with a possible D match to TRBD1 (6 bases). CDR1 and CDR2 (germline): MDHEN, SYDVKM. This CDR3 has 13 residues. Trimming left V 4 bases short and J 4 bases short, with 11 bases between. CDR3 bases: TGTGCCAGCAGTTCGACAGGAGGATACGAGCAGTACTTC. It codes for CASSSTGGYEQYF.

J is TRBJ2-7 and V is TRBV7-2; 7 bases align to TRBD1. Germline V lookup: CDR1 SGHTA, CDR2 FQGNSA. This CDR3 is built from 15 residues. V gave up 0 bases and J gave up 2 bases; unmatched junction bases: 4. The CDR3 protein is CASSLAGGGTYEQYF. The DNA of the CDR3 is TGTGCCAGCAGCTTAGCAGGGGGCGGAACCTACGAGCAGTACTTC.

This rearrangement joins TRBV5-5 to TRBJ2-7, with a possible D match to TRBD1 (6 bases). The CDR3 is 15 residues long. The V gene lost 4 bases and the J gene lost 4 bases, with 18 bases spanning the gap. Germline V gene sequence: CDR1 SGHKS, CDR2 YYEKEE (reference sequence). The CDR3 spells CASSDPGIQGYEQYF. Written as DNA, the CDR3 is TGTGCCAGCAGCGACCCCGGGATACAGGGTTACGAGCAGTACTTC.

The genes are TRBV10-1 and TRBJ1-3, with TRBD1 matching 12 bases. V lost 2 bases and J lost 1; bases outside the gene matches: 3. CDR1 is WNHNN, CDR2 SYGVQD, per germline (reference sequence). This CDR3 contains 17 residues. In nucleotides, the CDR3 is TGCGCCAGCAGTGAGGGGACAGGGGGCCGGTCTGGAAACACCATATATTTT. Translating gives CASSEGTGGRSGNTIYF.

Points on this clone: Other nucleotide sequences from this sample produce the same CDR3. The V gene is TRBV2, the J gene TRBJ1-5, with D possibly matching TRBD1 (5 bases). In germline, CDR1 is SNHLY, CDR2 FYNNEI. This CDR3 comprises 14 residues. V lost 3 bases and J lost 7, with 13 bases in between. The CDR3 spells CASSEQGLGQPQHF. CDR3 bases: TGTGCCAGCAGTGAGCAGGGATTAGGGCAGCCCCAGCATTTT.

The genes are TRBV5-1 and TRBJ1-3; D call uncertain. Germline-derived CDR1 and CDR2 are SGHRS and YFSETQ. There are 13 residues in the CDR3. The ends were cut back, 3 bases at V and 0 bases at J, with 4 bases in the middle. The CDR3 nucleotides read TGCGCCAGCAGCTCCATCTCTGGAAACACCATATATTTT. Translating it yields CASSSISGNTIYF. Full variable domain (outside the CDR3, taken from reference TRBV5-1 and TRBJ1-3): KAGVTQTPRYLIKTRGQQVTLSCSPISGHRSVSWYQQTPGQGLQFLFEYFSETQRNKGNFPGRFSGRQFSNSRSEMNVSTLELGDSALYLCASSSISGNTIYFGEGSWLTVV.

The V gene is TRBV19, the J gene TRBJ1-1; D not resolved. Trimming took 3 bases from V and 1 from J, leaving 6 bases between them. Germline-derived CDR1 and CDR2 are LNHDA and SQIVND (reference sequence). The CDR3 consists of 13 residues. The CDR3, as DNA: TGTGCCAGTAGTATCGGAGGGAACACTGAAGCTTTCTTT. Amino acid sequence: CASSIGGNTEAFF.

The V gene is TRBV7-9, the J gene TRBJ1-1, with a tentative D call TRBD1 (6 bases). The CDR3 covers 18 residues. With 5 bases removed from V and 1 base from J, the gap between germline ends came to 23 bases. The germline V gene has CDR1 SEHNR and CDR2 FQNEAQ (reference sequence). The CDR3 loop is CASSHGRGFHLENTEAFF. In DNA form, the CDR3 reads TGTGCCAGCAGCCACGGCAGGGGCTTTCACCTCGAGAACACTGAAGCTTTCTTT.

In the case of this clone: A read error may produce the germline difference seen at one junction end. In DNA form, the CDR3 reads TGTGCCAGCAGGGAAGACAGGGGCACTGAAGCTTTCTTT. This sequence encodes CASREDRGTEAFF. The J gene is TRBJ1-1, the V gene TRBV6-1; 8 bases match TRBD1. Germline V gene data show CDR1 as MNHNS and CDR2 as SASEGT. The CDR3 has 13 residues.

V usage is TRBV5-1 and J usage is TRBJ1-2; D call uncertain. The CDR3 spans 12 residues. Looked up from germline, CDR1 is SGHRS and CDR2 is YFSETQ. Between the trimmed V and J ends, which lost 0 bases and 8 bases, there was a span of 8 bases. CDR3: CASSLAAGGYTF. CDR3 nucleotides: TGCGCCAGCAGCTTGGCGGCAGGAGGCTACACCTTC.

This clone is a singleton in its sample. V is TRBV7-9 and J is TRBJ2-3; 14 positions match TRBD2. The germline V gene encodes CDR1 SEHNR and CDR2 FQNEAQ (reference sequence). This CDR3 is built from 16 residues. V lost 3 bases, J lost 5 bases, and 4 bases stayed unmatched. The CDR3 sequence is CASSLRTSGRRDTQYF. In nucleotides, the CDR3 is TGTGCCAGCAGCTTGAGGACTAGCGGGAGGAGAGATACGCAGTATTTT.

This chain connects TRBV30 to TRBJ2-7, with 10 bases matching TRBD1. Germline V gene lookup returns CDR1 GTSNPN and CDR2 SVGIG (reference sequence). V trimming: 2 bases; J trimming: 2 bases; junction bases outside the gene matches: 3. The CDR3 runs to 14 residues. CDR3 sequence: CAWSWGTGAYEQYF. The CDR3 DNA reads as TGTGCCTGGAGTTGGGGGACAGGGGCCTACGAGCAGTACTTC.

This chain links TRBV28 with TRBJ2-1, with TRBD1 matching over 7 bases. V shed 1 base, J shed 4 bases, and the junction held 16 bases outside the gene matches. Looked up from germline, CDR1 is MDHEN and CDR2 is SYDVKM. This CDR3 is 19 amino acids long. The DNA of the CDR3 is TGTGCCAGCAGTTTATTCGGTGGAGGTCGGACAGGAACTTACAATGAGCAGTTCTTC. Residues: CASSLFGGGRTGTYNEQFF.

This clone was picked up one time. The chain is built from TRBV19 and TRBJ1-2; 10 bases map to TRBD1. V dropped 5 bases and J dropped 1; count of bases not matched to a gene: 13. Germline CDR1 reads LNHDA; CDR2 reads SQIVND (reference sequence). The CDR3 has 18 residues. CDR3 bases: TGTGCCAGTAGTCCACTTCCCGGGACAGGGGCCCGTAACTATGGCTACACCTTC. This gives the protein CASSPLPGTGARNYGYTF.

The V call is TRBV5-5, the J call TRBJ1-1; D is unresolved. Trimming left V 0 bases short and J 1 base short, with 10 bases between. Looked up from germline, CDR1 is SGHKS and CDR2 is YYEKEE (reference sequence). The CDR3 runs to 15 residues. The CDR3: CASSLGPIQNTEAFF. The CDR3 DNA is TGTGCCAGCAGCTTGGGTCCTATTCAGAACACTGAAGCTTTCTTT.

The CDR3 loop is CASSEYRRGGTLFYSNQPQHF. The CDR3 coding sequence is TGTGCCAGCAGTGAATACCGTAGAGGGGGAACGCTCTTCTATAGCAATCAGCCCCAGCATTTT. This chain connects TRBV6-1 to TRBJ1-5, with D perhaps TRBD1 (6 bases). CDR3 length equals 21 residues. V lost 2 bases to trimming and J lost 0 bases, with 26 bases between them. Germline V lookup: CDR1 MNHNS, CDR2 SASEGT.

The chain employs TRBV5-1 and TRBJ2-2; 9 nucleotides align to TRBD1. There are 13 residues in the CDR3. Germline V gives CDR1 SGHRS, CDR2 YFSETQ. With 4 bases clipped from V and 9 bases from J, the junction kept 4 bases outside the gene matches. The CDR3 protein is CASSPGQGRELFF. The CDR3 bases are TGCGCCAGCAGCCCGGGACAGGGAAGGGAGCTGTTTTTT.

This clone has more than one count but fewer than ten. V is TRBV19 and J is TRBJ2-1, with D perhaps matching TRBD1 (5 bases). The V gene lost 0 bases and the J gene lost 1 base, with 28 bases spanning the gap. The CDR3 spans 22 residues. Germline V gene lookup returns CDR1 LNHDA and CDR2 SQIVND (reference sequence). The CDR3 nucleotides are TGTGCCAGTAGTATAGATGTAGGGGCAGGGCGCGCATTTTCTCCGTCCTACAATGAGCAGTTCTTC. It specifies CASSIDVGAGRAFSPSYNEQFF.

The rearrangement uses TRBV10-3 and TRBJ1-1; tentative D call: TRBD1 (6 bases). Deletions cut 10 bases from V and 5 bases from J, with 17 bases between. This CDR3 has 13 amino acids. Per the germline V gene, CDR1 is ENHRY and CDR2 is SYGVKD. In nucleotides, the CDR3 is TGTGCCAGCAAAGTAAAAGGGGGAACTGAAGCTTTCTTT. Its protein is CASKVKGGTEAFF.

The chain has TRBV27 and TRBJ2-1; the D is unclear. There are 16 residues in the CDR3. Trimming removed 1 base from V and 3 bases from J, with 13 bases in between. CDR1 is MNHEY and CDR2 is SMNVEV in the germline V gene (reference sequence). This CDR3 reads CASSLWLQIGYNEQFF. DNA for the CDR3: TGTGCCAGCAGTTTATGGCTTCAAATTGGCTACAATGAGCAGTTCTTC.

The chain combines TRBV2 with TRBJ2-3; unclear D gene. From germline, CDR1 is SNHLY and CDR2 FYNNEI. Trimming left V 7 bases short and J 0 bases short, with 8 bases between. The CDR3 length is 13 residues. CDR3 in DNA: TGTGCCAGCATCTCGACTAGCACAGATACGCAGTATTTT. Translating gives CASISTSTDTQYF.